This T cell receptor beta chain comes out of a study of OX40 agonist ivuxolimab in advanced cancers. Profiling relied on immunoSEQ multiplex PCR, and the TCRdb table lists in-frame clones only, not all of them. The sample has around 70,000 clones, 70% to 90% seen once. The CDR3 totals 16 residues. V lost 8 bases, J lost 0 bases, and 18 bases lay in between. The germline V gene has CDR1 MDHEN and CDR2 SYDVKM. This chain uses TRBV28 with TRBJ2-3; a possible D gene is TRBD2 (6 bases). The sequence came from an adult with an advanced solid tumor such as melanoma, head and neck, liver or kidney cancer. The material was CD4+ or CD8+ T cells sorted from blood, obtained in a trial of the OX40 agonist ivuxolimab. CDR3 bases: TGTGCCAGCCTAGGACGGCCGCGGGGTAGCACAGATACGCAGTATTTT. The encoded protein is CASLGRPRGSTDTQYF. Combining the CDR3 with reference TRBV28 and TRBJ2-3 gives the whole variable domain DVKVTQSSRYLVKRTGEKVFLECVQDMDHENMFWYRQDPGLGLRLIYFSYDVKMKEKGDIPEGYSVSREKKERFSLILESASTNQTSMYLCASLGRPRGSTDTQYFGPGTRLTVL.